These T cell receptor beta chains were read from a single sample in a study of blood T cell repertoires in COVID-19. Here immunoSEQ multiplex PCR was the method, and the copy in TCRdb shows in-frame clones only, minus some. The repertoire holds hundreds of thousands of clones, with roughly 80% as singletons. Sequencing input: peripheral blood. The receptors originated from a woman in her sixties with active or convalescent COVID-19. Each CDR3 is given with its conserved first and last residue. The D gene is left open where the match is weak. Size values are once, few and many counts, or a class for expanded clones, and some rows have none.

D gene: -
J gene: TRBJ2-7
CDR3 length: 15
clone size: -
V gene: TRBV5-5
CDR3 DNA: TGTGCCAGCAGCTTGAGCGGGCAGGGACTCTACGAGCAGTACTTC
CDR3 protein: CASSLSGQGLYEQYF

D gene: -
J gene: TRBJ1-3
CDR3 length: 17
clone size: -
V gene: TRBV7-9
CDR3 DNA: TGTGCCAGCAGCCCAGAGGGGAGGGGATTCACTGGAAACACCATATATTTT
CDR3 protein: CASSPEGRGFTGNTIYF

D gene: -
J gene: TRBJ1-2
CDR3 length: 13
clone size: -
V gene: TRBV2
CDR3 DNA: TGTGCCAGCAGTGAACGTAGGAGCTATGGCTACACCTTC
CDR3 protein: CASSERRSYGYTF

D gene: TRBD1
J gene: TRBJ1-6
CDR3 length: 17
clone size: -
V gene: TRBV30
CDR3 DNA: TGTGCCTGGAGTAGACCTACAGGGGGCTCCTATAATTCACCCCTCCACTTT
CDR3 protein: CAWSRPTGGSYNSPLHF

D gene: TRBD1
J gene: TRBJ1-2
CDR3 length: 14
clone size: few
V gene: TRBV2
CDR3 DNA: TGTGCCAGCAGTGGGACAGGGGGAGTCTATGGCTACACCTTC
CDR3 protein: CASSGTGGVYGYTF

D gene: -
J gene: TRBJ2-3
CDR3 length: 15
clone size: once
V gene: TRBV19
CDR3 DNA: TGTGCCAGTAGTATTGGGGGCAGACCCACAGATACGCAGTATTTT
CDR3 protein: CASSIGGRPTDTQYF

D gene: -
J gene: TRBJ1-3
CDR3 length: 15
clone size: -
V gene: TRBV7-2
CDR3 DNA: TGTGCCAGCAGCATAGCGACAGGATCTGGAAACACCATATATTTT
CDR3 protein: CASSIATGSGNTIYF

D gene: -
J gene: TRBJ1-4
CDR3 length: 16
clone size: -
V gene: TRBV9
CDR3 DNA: TGTGCCAGCAGCGTCAGGGGTGTAGCGACTAATGAAAAACTGTTTTTT
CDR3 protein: CASSVRGVATNEKLFF

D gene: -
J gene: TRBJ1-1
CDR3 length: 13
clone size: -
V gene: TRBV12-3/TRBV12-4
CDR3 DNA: TGTGCCAGCACCCACTGGGGGGGCACTGAAGCTTTCTTT
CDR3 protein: CASTHWGGTEAFF

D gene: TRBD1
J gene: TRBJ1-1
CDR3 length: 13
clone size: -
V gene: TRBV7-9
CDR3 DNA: TGTGCCAGCAGCCCCGGGACAGGCATCCCCGAGGACTTT
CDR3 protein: CASSPGTGIPEDF

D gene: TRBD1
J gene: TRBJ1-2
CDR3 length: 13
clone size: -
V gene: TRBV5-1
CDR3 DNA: TGCGCCAGCCGTACAGGGGGCAACTATGGCTACACCTTC
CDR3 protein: CASRTGGNYGYTF

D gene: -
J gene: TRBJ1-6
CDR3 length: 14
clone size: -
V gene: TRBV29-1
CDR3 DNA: TGCAGCGTTGCCTTGGGGGGGATTAATTCACCCCTCCACTTT
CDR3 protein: CSVALGGINSPLHF

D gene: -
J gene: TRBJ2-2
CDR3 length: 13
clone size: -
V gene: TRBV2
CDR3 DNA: TGTGCCAGCAGTGAACGGTTCACCGGGGAGCTGTTTTTT
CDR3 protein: CASSERFTGELFF

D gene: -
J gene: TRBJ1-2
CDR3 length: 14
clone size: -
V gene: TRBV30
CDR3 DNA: TGTGCCTGGAGTGTAAACCTTGCCCTGGAGGGCTACACCTTC
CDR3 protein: CAWSVNLALEGYTF

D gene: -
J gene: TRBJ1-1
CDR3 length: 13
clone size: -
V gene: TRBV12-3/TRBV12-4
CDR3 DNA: TGTGCCAGCAATCGACAGGATGTCACTGAAGCTTTCTTT
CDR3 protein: CASNRQDVTEAFF

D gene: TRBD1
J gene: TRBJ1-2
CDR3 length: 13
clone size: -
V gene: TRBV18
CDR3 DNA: TGTGCCAGCTCACCGGACAGGGTAAATGGCTACACCTTC
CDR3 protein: CASSPDRVNGYTF

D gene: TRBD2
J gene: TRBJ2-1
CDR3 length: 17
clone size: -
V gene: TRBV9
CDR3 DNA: TGTGCCAGCAGCGGAGGCCCCGGGACGGGGGGATACAATGAGCAGTTCTTC
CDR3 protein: CASSGGPGTGGYNEQFF

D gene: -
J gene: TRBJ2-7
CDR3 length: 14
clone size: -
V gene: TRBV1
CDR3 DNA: TGCACCAGCAGCCAAGATGGGGGGGCCTACGAGCAGTACTTC
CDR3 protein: CTSSQDGGAYEQYF

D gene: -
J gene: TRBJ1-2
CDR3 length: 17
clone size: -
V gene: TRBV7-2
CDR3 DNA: TGTGCCAGCAGCCCCCTTGCAGGGCCCGGGGGAGGCTATGGCTACACCTTC
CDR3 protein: CASSPLAGPGGGYGYTF

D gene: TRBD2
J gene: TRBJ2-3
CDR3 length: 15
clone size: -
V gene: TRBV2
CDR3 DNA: TGTGCCAGCAGCATAAGCGGGGGGGGCACAGATACGCAGTATTTT
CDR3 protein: CASSISGGGTDTQYF

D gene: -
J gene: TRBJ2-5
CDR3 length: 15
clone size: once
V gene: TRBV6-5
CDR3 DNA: TGTGCCAGCAGATTAGCGGGGACAGAGGGGGAGACCCAGTACTTC
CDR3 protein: CASRLAGTEGETQYF

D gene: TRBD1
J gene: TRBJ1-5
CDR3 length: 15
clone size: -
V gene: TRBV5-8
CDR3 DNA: TGTGCCAGCAGCCCCGGACAGGGCCCAGGACAGCCCCAGCATTTT
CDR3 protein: CASSPGQGPGQPQHF

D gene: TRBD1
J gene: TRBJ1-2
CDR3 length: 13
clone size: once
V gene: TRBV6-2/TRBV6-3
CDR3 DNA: TGTGCCAGCAGTTACCGGGACAGCTATGGCTACACCTTC
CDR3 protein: CASSYRDSYGYTF

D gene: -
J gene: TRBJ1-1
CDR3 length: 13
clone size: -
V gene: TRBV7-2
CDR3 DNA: TGTGCCAGCAGCCCCTATTTGAACACTGAAGCTTTCTTT
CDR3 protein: CASSPYLNTEAFF

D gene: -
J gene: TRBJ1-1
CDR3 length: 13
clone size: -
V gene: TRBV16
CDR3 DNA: TGTGCCAGCAGCATACAGGTATACACTGAAGCTTTCTTT
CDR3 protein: CASSIQVYTEAFF

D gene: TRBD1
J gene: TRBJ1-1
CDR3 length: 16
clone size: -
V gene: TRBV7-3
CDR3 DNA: TGTGCCAGCAGCTCCTCCGGGACAGAAATGAACACTGAAGCTTTCTTT
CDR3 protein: CASSSSGTEMNTEAFF

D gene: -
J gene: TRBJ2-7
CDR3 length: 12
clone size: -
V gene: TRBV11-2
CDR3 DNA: TGTGCCAGCAGCTTAGGGAGTTGGGAGCAGTACTTC
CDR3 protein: CASSLGSWEQYF

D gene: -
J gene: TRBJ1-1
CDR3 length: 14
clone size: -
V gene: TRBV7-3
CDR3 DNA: TGTGCCAGCAGCTTATCCCCCCAGGGCGCTGAAGCTTTCTTT
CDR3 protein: CASSLSPQGAEAFF

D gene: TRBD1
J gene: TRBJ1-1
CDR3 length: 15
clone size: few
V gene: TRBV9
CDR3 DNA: TGTGCCAGCAGCCCCGGACAGGGTAGGACACCTGAAGCTTTCTTT
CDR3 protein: CASSPGQGRTPEAFF

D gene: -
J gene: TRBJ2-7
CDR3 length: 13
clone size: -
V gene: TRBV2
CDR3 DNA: TGTGCCAGCAGTTCCCGACCCCAGGGAGAGCAGTACTTC
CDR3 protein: CASSSRPQGEQYF

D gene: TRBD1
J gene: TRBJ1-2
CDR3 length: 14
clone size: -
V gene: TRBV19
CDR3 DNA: TGTGCCAGCCTTCACGGGACAGGGGTCTATGGCTACACCTTC
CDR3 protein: CASLHGTGVYGYTF

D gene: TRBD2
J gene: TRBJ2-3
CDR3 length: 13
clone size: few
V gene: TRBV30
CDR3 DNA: TGTGCCTGGATATCTGGGGGGGCAGATACGCAGTATTTT
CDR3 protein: CAWISGGADTQYF

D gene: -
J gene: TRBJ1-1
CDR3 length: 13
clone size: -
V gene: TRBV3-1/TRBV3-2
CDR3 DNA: TGTGCCAGCAGCCAAGATATAGGCAGGGCGGCTTTCTTT
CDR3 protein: CASSQDIGRAAFF

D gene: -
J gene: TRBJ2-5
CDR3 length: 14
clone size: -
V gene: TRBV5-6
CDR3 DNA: TGTGCCAGCAGCTTGGCCGCGGGGCGGGAGACCCAGTACTTC
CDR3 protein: CASSLAAGRETQYF

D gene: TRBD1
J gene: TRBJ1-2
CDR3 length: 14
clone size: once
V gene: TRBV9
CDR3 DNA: TGTGCCAGCAGCCCCCGTGGAGGACAGGGGGACTACACCTTC
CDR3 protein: CASSPRGGQGDYTF

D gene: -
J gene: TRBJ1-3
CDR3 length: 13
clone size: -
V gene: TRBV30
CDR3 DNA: TGTGCCTGGATAGGCCCGGGGAGAAACACCATATATTTT
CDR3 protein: CAWIGPGRNTIYF

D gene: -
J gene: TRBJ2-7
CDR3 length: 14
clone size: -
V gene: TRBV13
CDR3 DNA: TGTGCCAGCAGCAGCGGCTATAGCTCCTACGAGCAGTACTTC
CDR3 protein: CASSSGYSSYEQYF

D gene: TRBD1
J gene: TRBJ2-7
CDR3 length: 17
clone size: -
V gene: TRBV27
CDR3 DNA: TGTGCCAGCAGTTCAACCCCCGGACAGGGATTACCCTACGAGCAGTACTTC
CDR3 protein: CASSSTPGQGLPYEQYF

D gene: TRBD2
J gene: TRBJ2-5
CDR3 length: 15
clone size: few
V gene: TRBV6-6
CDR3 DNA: TGTGCCAGCAGGGAGACTAGCGGGGCCCGGGAGACCCAGTACTTC
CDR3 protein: CASRETSGARETQYF

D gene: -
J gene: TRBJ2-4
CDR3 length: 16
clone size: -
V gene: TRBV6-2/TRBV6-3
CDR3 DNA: TGTGCCAGCAGTTACTGGGGCTTAGGGGCCAAAAACATTCAGTACTTC
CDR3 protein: CASSYWGLGAKNIQYF

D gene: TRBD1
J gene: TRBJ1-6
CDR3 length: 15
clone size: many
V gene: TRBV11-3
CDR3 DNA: TGTGCCAGCAGCCATGGGACAGAATATAATTCACCCCTCCACTTT
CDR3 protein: CASSHGTEYNSPLHF

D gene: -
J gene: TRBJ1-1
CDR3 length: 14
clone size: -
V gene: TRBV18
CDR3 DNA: TGTGCCAGCTCACCACAAACAGGGAACACTGAAGCTTTCTTT
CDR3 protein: CASSPQTGNTEAFF

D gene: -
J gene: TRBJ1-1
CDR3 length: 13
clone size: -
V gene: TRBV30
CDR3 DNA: TGTGCCTGGAGTGAGGCGGGAGGCACTGAAGCTTTCTTT
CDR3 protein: CAWSEAGGTEAFF

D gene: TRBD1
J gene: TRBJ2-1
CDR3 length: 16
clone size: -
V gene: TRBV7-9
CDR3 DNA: TGTGCCAGCAGCTTAGAGGCGAACAGGGGCCGAAATGAGCAGTTCTTC
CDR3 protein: CASSLEANRGRNEQFF

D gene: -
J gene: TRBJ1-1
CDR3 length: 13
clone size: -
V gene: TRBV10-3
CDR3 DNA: TGTGCCACCCGAAGGGGTGAAAAGACTGAAGCTTTCTTT
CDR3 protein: CATRRGEKTEAFF

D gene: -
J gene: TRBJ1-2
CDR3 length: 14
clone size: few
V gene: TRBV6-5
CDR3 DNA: TGTGCCACCTCCCCATGGGGGGGCGCTTATGGCTACACCTTC
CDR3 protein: CATSPWGGAYGYTF

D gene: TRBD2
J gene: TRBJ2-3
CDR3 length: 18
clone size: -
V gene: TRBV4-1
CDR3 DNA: TGCGCCAGCAGCCAAGTCTTAGCAGGACTAGCGGCCACAGATACGCAGTATTTT
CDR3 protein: CASSQVLAGLAATDTQYF

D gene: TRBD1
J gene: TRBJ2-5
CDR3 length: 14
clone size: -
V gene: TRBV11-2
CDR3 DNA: TGTGCCAGCAGCCGGGACAGGGTCCAAGAGACCCAGTACTTC
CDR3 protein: CASSRDRVQETQYF

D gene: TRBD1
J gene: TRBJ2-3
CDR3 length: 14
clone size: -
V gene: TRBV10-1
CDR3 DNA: TGCGCCAGCAGTACAGGGGGTGACACAGATACGCAGTATTTT
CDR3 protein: CASSTGGDTDTQYF

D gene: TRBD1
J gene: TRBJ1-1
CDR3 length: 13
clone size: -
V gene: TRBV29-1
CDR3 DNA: TGCAGCGTAGCCAGGGGGCTAGGCACTGAAGCTTTCTTT
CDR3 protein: CSVARGLGTEAFF

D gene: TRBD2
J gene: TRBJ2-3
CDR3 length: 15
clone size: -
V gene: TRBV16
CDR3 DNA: TGTGCCAGCAGCCAATCCCGTACTAGCGGGGCCCCGCAGTATTTT
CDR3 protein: CASSQSRTSGAPQYF

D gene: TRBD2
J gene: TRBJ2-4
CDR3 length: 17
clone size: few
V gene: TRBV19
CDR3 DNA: TGTGCCAGTAGTACCCCGACTAGCGGGGGAGCCAAAAACATTCAGTACTTC
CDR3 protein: CASSTPTSGGAKNIQYF

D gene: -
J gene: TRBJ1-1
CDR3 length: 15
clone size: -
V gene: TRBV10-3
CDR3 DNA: TGTGCCATCAGTGAGCAGGGTGGCCCAGACACTGAAGCTTTCTTT
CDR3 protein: CAISEQGGPDTEAFF

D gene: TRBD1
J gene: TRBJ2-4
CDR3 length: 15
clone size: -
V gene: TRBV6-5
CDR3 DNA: TGTGCCAGCAGACAGGGGCTACCCTCTAAAAACATTCAGTACTTC
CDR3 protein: CASRQGLPSKNIQYF